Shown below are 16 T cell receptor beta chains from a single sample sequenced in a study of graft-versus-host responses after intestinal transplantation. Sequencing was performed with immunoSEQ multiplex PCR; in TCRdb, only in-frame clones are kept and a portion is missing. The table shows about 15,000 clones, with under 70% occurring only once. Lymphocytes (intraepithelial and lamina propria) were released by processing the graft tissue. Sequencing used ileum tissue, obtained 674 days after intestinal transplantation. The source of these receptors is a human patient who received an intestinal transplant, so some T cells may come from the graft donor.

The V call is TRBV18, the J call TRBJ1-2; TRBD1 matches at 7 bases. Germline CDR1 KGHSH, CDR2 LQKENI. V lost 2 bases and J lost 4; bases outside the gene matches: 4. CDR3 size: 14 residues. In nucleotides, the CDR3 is TGTGCCAGCTCACCAGAGACAGGGTTCTATGGCTACACCTTC. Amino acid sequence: CASSPETGFYGYTF. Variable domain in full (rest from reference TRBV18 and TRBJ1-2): NAGVMQNPRHLVRRRGQEARLRCSPMKGHSHVYWYRQLPEEGLKFMVYLQKENIIDESGMPKERFSAEFPKEGPSILRIQQVVRGDSAAYFCASSPETGFYGYTFGSGTRLTVV.

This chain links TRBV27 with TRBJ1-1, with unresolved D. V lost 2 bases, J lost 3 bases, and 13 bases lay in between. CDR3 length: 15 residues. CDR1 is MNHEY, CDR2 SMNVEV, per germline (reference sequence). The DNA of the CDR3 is TGTGCCAGCAGTTTAGTAGCGGGGAGGTACACTGAAGCTTTCTTT. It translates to CASSLVAGRYTEAFF.

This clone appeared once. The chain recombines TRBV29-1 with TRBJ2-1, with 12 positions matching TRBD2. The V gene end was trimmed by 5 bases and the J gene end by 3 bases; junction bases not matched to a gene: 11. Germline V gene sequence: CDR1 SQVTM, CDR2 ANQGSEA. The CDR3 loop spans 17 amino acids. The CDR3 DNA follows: TGCAGCGTTCTCTCTAGGGCTAGCGGGGGGGGCTACAATGAGCAGTTCTTC. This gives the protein CSVLSRASGGGYNEQFF.

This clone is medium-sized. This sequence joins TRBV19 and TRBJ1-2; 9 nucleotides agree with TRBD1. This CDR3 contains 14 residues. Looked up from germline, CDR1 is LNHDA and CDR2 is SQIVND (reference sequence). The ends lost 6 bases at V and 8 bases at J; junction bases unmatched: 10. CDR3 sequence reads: CASRSGTGFEGYTF. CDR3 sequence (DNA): TGTGCCAGTAGATCCGGGACAGGGTTTGAGGGCTACACCTTC.

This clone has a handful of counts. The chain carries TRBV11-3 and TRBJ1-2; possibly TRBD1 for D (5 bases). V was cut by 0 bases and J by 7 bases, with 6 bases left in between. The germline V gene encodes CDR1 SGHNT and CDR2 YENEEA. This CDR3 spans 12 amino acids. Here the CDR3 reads CASSLDRVGYTF. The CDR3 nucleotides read TGTGCCAGCAGCTTAGACAGGGTTGGCTACACCTTC.

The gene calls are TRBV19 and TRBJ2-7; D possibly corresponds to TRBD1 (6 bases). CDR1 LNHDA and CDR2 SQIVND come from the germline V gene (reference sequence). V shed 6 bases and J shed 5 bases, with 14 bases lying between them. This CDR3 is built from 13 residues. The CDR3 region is CASRPQGNNEQYF. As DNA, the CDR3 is TGTGCCAGTAGACCCCAGGGGAACAACGAGCAGTACTTC. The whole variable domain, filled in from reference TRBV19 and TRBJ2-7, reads DGGITQSPKYLFRKEGQNVTLSCEQNLNHDAMYWYRQDPGQGLRLIYYSQIVNDFQKGDIAEGYSVSREKKESFPLTVTSAQKNPTAFYLCASRPQGNNEQYFGPGTRLTVT.

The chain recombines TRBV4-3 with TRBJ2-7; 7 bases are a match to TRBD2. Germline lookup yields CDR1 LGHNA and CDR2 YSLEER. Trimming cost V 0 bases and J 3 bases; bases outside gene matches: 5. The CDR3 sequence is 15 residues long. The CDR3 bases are TGCGCCAGCAGCCAAGATATAGCGGGCCTCTACGAGCAGTACTTC. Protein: CASSQDIAGLYEQYF.

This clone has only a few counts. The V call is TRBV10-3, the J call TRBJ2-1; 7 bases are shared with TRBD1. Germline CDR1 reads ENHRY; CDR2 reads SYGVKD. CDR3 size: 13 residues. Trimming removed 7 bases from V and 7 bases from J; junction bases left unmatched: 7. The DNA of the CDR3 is TGTGCCATCAACACCGGGACAGAGAATGAGCAGTTCTTC. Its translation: CAINTGTENEQFF.

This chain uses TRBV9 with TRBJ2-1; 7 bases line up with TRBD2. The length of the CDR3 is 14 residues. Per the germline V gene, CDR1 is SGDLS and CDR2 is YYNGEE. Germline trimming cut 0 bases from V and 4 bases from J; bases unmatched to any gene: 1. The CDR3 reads CASSVGGGYNEQFF. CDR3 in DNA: TGTGCCAGCAGCGTAGGGGGGGGGTACAATGAGCAGTTCTTC.

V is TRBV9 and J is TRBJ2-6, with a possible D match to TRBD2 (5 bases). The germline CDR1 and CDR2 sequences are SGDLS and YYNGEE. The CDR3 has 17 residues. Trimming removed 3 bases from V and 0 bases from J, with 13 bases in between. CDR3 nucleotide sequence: TGTGCCAGCAGCGCAGCGGCAGGTAGCTCTGGGGCCAACGTCCTGACTTTC. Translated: CASSAAAGSSGANVLTF.

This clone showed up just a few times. CDR3 DNA: TGTGCCAGCAGCTTGGCTCAGGGGGCCCTCTATGGCTACACCTTC. This translates into CASSLAQGALYGYTF. The rearrangement links TRBV5-4 to TRBJ1-2, with TRBD1 matching over 8 bases. The germline gives CDR1 SGHNT, CDR2 YYREEE (reference sequence). The V and J ends lost 0 bases and 4 bases, in that order; junction bases with no gene match: 5. This CDR3 has 15 residues. The entire variable domain, with the rest obtained from reference TRBV5-4 and TRBJ1-2, is as follows: ETGVTQSPTHLIKTRGQQVTLRCSSQSGHNTVSWYQQALGQGPQFIFQYYREEENGRGNFPPRFSGLQFPNYSSELNVNALELDDSALYLCASSLAQGALYGYTFGSGTRLTVV.

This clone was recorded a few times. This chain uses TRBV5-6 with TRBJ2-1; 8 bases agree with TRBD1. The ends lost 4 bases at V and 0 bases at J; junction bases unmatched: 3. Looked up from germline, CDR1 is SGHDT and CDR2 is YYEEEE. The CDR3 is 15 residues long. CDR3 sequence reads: CASSRDRGSYNEQFF. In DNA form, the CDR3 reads TGTGCCAGCAGCAGAGACAGGGGCTCCTACAATGAGCAGTTCTTC. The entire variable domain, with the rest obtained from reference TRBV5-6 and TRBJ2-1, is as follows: DAGVTQSPTHLIKTRGQQVTLRCSPKSGHDTVSWYQQALGQGPQFIFQYYEEEERQRGNFPDRFSGHQFPNYSSELNVNALLLGDSALYLCASSRDRGSYNEQFFGPGTRLTVL.

The CDR3 is CASSQVVGGYTEAFF. CDR3 bases: TGCGCCAGCAGCCAAGTGGTAGGGGGTTACACTGAAGCTTTCTTT. V usage is TRBV4-1 and J usage is TRBJ1-1; possibly TRBD1 for D (6 bases). Trimming cost V 1 base and J 3 bases, with 12 bases left between them. The length of the CDR3 is 15 residues. Germline V gene data show CDR1 as MGHRA and CDR2 as YSYEKL.

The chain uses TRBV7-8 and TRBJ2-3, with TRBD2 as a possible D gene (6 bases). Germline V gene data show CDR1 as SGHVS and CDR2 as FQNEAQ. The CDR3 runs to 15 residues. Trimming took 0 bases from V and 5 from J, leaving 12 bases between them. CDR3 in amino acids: CASSLASGAEDTQYF. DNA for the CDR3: TGTGCCAGCAGCTTAGCGTCGGGAGCTGAAGATACGCAGTATTTT. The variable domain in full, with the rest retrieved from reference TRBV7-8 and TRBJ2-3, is GAGVSQSPRYKVAKRGQDVALRCDPISGHVSLFWYQQALGQGPEFLTYFQNEAQLDKSGLPSDRFFAERPEGSVSTLKIQRTQQEDSAVYLCASSLASGAEDTQYFGPGTRLTVL.

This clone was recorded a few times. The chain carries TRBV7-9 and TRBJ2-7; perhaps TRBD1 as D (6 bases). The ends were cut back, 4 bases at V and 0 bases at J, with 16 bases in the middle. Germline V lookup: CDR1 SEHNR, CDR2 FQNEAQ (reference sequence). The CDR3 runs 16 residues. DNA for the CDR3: TGTGCCAGCAGCTCCTTTGTCTGGGGGCCCTCCTACGAGCAGTACTTC. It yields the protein CASSSFVWGPSYEQYF.

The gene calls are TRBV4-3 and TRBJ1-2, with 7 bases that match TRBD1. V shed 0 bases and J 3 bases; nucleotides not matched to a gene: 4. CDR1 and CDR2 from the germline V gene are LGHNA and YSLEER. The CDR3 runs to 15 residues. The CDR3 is CASSQDRGYYYGYTF. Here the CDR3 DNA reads TGCGCCAGCAGCCAAGACAGGGGGTACTACTATGGCTACACCTTC.